This T cell receptor (beta chain) was identified in a study of blood T cell repertoires in COVID-19. Background on the study: Sample material is recorded as cDNA or gDNA derived from T cells, B-cell-depleted T cells, or PBMCs.

The CDR3 spans 13 residues. Germline assignment: CDR1 LGHDT and CDR2 YNNKEL (reference sequence). With 11 bases clipped from V and 9 bases from J, the junction kept 14 bases outside the gene matches. Per the original data handling: From reference gene primer amplification, estimates of nucleated cell counts were derived. Method: immunoSEQ multiplex PCR; TCRdb's copy keeps in-frame clones and lacks some. That table is the source of V, J and clone size, and D and trimming were worked out from the DNA. The sample shows about 9,600 clones, roughly nine tenths of them seen only once. The sequence was collected from a human donor in a cohort sampled during active COVID-19. The sequenced material came from peripheral blood. The chain is built from TRBV3-1 (or the pseudogene TRBV3-2) and TRBJ2-5, with 8 bases that match TRBD2. This CDR3 is CAARGGGSLAQYF. The CDR3 DNA reads as TGTGCCGCCCGGGGCGGGGGGAGTCTGGCCCAGTACTTC.